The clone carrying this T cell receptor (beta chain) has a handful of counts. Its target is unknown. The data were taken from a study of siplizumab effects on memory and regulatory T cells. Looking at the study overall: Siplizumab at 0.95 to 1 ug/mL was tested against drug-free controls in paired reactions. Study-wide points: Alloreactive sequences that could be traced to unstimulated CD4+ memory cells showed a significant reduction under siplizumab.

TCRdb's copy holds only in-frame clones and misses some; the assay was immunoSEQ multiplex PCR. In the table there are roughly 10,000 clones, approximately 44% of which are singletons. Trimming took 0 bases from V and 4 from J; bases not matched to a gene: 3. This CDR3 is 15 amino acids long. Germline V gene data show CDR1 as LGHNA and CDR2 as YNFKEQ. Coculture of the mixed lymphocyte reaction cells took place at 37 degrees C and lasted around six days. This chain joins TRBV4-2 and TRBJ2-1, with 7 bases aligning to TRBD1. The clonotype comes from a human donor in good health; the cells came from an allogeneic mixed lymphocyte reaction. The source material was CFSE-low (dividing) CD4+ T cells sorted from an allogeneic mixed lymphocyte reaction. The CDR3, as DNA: TGTGCCAGCAGCCAAGATGAGGGGGCTTACAATGAGCAGTTCTTC. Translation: CASSQDEGAYNEQFF.